This TCR beta chain originates from a study of blood T cells in healthy people across ages. CDR1 is SGHRS, CDR2 YFSETQ, per germline. V was cut by 6 bases and J by 8 bases, with 12 bases left in between. The CDR3 covers 11 residues. Through a sample-barcoded 5' primer and a J-beta primer mix, a second PCR was run for roughly 6 to 12 cycles. Each TCR beta cDNA got a 12-nucleotide random molecular identifier. One entry per CDR3 protein, called by TCRdb with MiXCR from the 5' RACE reads. Found here are about 290,000 distinct CDR3 sequences, 27% of them singletons; the top ten hold 25% to 30%. The sample comprised blood. This clonotype was sampled from a woman in her 70s in good health. The chain links TRBV5-1 to TRBJ2-7; D is ambiguous. The CDR3 loop reads CASTLEGKQYF. The CDR3 nucleotides are TGCGCCAGCACCCTGGAAGGGAAGCAGTACTTC.